A single TCR beta chain is shown here with its context. Its antigen is currently unknown. This sample was included in a study of T cell clones after liver transplantation. Study-level background: Without induction therapy, subjects received standard immunosuppression until 12-24 months post-transplant. Study-level results: Post-transplant time points were not standardized, so conclusions are preliminary.

CDR1 LGHNA and CDR2 YSLEER come from the germline V gene. This CDR3 is 14 amino acids long. Trimming took off 1 base at V and 6 bases at J, with 10 bases between the two ends. Unstimulated PBMCs were sorted into CD3+CD4+ and CD3+CD8+ populations. Data came from immunoSEQ multiplex PCR; TCRdb stores just in-frame clones and leaves some out. The data show around 18,000 clones, approximately 92% seen once. This sample comprised CD8+ T cells from blood, obtained approximately 45 months after liver transplant. The sequence derives from a human patient who received a liver transplant. Some T cells may be graft donor cells. The rearrangement joins TRBV4-3 to TRBJ1-3; D call uncertain. The CDR3 bases are TGCGCCAGCAGCCAAGTTGGATCGGTAAACACCATATATTTT. Amino acids: CASSQVGSVNTIYF.